What follows are 10 T cell receptor beta chains derived from one specimen sequenced in a study of CD8 T cells in ankylosing spondylitis (TCRdb year 2017). Paper-wide results and their limitations: Blood from ankylosing spondylitis patients appeared to be characterized by a TCR beta motif made up of under ten highly homologous amino acid variants.

Libraries were constructed by 5' RACE. The data were produced on an Illumina HiSeq 2500. TCRdb reanalyzed the raw reads on its own, using fastp at Q25 for trimming and MiXCR for clone calling, and kept in-frame beta chains. Rows with one shared CDR3 protein collapse into an entry with the most common genes and DNA. The sample profile shows about 750,000 distinct CDR3 sequences; 15% to 20% of them were found once. The top ten clonotypes cover about a fifth of the sample. What these receptors recognize is not known. Source material: blood, either unsorted or a sorted T cell fraction (not recorded which). The receptors stem from a male donor with ankylosing spondylitis.

Only a few counts were recorded for this clonotype. V usage is TRBV5-5 and J usage is TRBJ2-1; 7 positions match TRBD1. Looked up from germline, CDR1 is SGHKS and CDR2 is YYEKEE (reference sequence). The CDR3 has 15 amino acids. The junction had 7 bases not matched to a gene; V was cut back by 4 bases and J by 3 bases. CDR3 bases: TGTGCCAGCAGCGCTGGGACAGACCACTACAATGAGCAGTTCTTC. Translation gives CASSAGTDHYNEQFF.

This clonotype was recorded a few times. The rearrangement links TRBV5-1 to TRBJ2-3, with a tentative D call TRBD2 (5 bases). The CDR3 sequence is 13 residues long. Germline CDR1 reads SGHRS; CDR2 reads YFSETQ. The V and J ends lost 6 bases and 1 base respectively, with 9 bases between them. CDR3 amino acids: CASNDGGTDTQYF. The CDR3 DNA reads TGCGCCAGCAATGACGGGGGCACAGATACGCAGTATTTT.

The gene calls are TRBV5-1 and TRBJ2-1; D is unclear. The germline CDR1 and CDR2 sequences are SGHRS and YFSETQ. This CDR3 has 15 residues. V lost 0 bases to trimming and J lost 4 bases, with 11 bases between them. CDR3 sequence (DNA): TGCGCCAGCAGCTTGGCTAACGACGGATACAATGAGCAGTTCTTC. Its translation: CASSLANDGYNEQFF. Together with reference TRBV5-1 and TRBJ2-1, the CDR3 gives the full variable domain: KAGVTQTPRYLIKTRGQQVTLSCSPISGHRSVSWYQQTPGQGLQFLFEYFSETQRNKGNFPGRFSGRQFSNSRSEMNVSTLELGDSALYLCASSLANDGYNEQFFGPGTRLTVL.

J is TRBJ2-1 and V is TRBV30; perhaps TRBD1 as D (5 bases). Deletions cut 2 bases from V and 6 bases from J, with 20 bases between. Per the germline V gene, CDR1 is GTSNPN and CDR2 is SVGIG (reference sequence). This CDR3 has 16 amino acids. DNA for the CDR3: TGTGCCTGGAGTCGAAGTGGGCGGTTAAGGGGCAATGAGCAGTTCTTC. This codes for CAWSRSGRLRGNEQFF.

This clonotype was picked up many times. The rearrangement uses TRBV11-2 and TRBJ2-1, with TRBD1 matching over 12 bases. Per germline, CDR1 SGHAT and CDR2 FQNNGV. V shed 6 bases and J 4 bases; nucleotides not matched to a gene: 7. The CDR3 is 16 residues long. This chain's CDR3 is CASRIPGQGAYNEQFF. In DNA, the CDR3 is TGTGCCAGCAGGATACCGGGACAGGGGGCGTACAATGAGCAGTTCTTC.

This clonotype was observed many times. The chain is built from TRBV20-1 and TRBJ1-1; perhaps TRBD1 as D (6 bases). Germline V gene lookup returns CDR1 DFQATT and CDR2 SNEGSKA (reference sequence). V was cut by 1 base and J by 6 bases, with 15 bases left in between. The CDR3 covers 14 residues. The CDR3 bases are TGCAGTGCTAGAGGGGCGCCAGGGGTGGCTGAAGCTTTCTTT. It encodes CSARGAPGVAEAFF.

CDR3 in amino acids: CASSLGPEEAFF. The CDR3 coding sequence is TGTGCCAGCAGCTTAGGACCGGAAGAAGCTTTCTTT. The genes are TRBV7-9 and TRBJ1-1; D uncertain. The CDR3 is 12 residues long. V lost 1 base and J lost 8, with 8 bases in between. Per the germline V gene, CDR1 is SEHNR and CDR2 is FQNEAQ (reference sequence). Based on the CDR3 plus reference TRBV7-9 and TRBJ1-1, the full variable domain is DTGVSQNPRHKITKRGQNVTFRCDPISEHNRLYWYRQTLGQGPEFLTYFQNEAQLEKSRLLSDRFSAERPKGSFSTLEIQRTEQGDSAMYLCASSLGPEEAFFGQGTRLTVV.

This clonotype has ten or more counts. V and J are TRBV20-1 and TRBJ1-1; possible D gene TRBD1, 6 bases. The CDR3 loop spans 18 amino acids. The V end was cut by 0 bases, the J end by 0 bases, with 20 bases between. Germline V gives CDR1 DFQATT, CDR2 SNEGSKA (reference sequence). The CDR3 DNA is TGCAGTGCTAGAGATCCCAGGGGCAGGGTGAGGATGAACACTGAAGCTTTCTTT. This gives the protein CSARDPRGRVRMNTEAFF.

This clonotype has just a few counts. The rearrangement uses TRBV3-1 and TRBJ1-6; possibly TRBD1 for D (6 bases). V was clipped by 3 bases and J by 0 bases, with 12 bases between them. The CDR3 length is 17 residues. The germline V gene has CDR1 LGHDT and CDR2 YNNKEL (reference sequence). The CDR3 loop is CASSQGSDSSYNSPLHF. The CDR3 nucleotides read TGTGCCAGCAGCCAGGGATCGGACAGCTCCTATAATTCACCCCTCCACTTT.

This clonotype was detected a few times. The V call is TRBV20-1, the J call TRBJ1-5; TRBD1 is a possible D gene (5 bases). This CDR3 region has 13 residues. CDR1 DFQATT and CDR2 SNEGSKA come from the germline V gene (reference sequence). V was clipped by 3 bases and J by 3 bases, with 9 bases between them. The CDR3 nucleotides read TGCAGTGCTAGGGGGGTCCACAATCAGCCCCAGCATTTT. As protein: CSARGVHNQPQHF.